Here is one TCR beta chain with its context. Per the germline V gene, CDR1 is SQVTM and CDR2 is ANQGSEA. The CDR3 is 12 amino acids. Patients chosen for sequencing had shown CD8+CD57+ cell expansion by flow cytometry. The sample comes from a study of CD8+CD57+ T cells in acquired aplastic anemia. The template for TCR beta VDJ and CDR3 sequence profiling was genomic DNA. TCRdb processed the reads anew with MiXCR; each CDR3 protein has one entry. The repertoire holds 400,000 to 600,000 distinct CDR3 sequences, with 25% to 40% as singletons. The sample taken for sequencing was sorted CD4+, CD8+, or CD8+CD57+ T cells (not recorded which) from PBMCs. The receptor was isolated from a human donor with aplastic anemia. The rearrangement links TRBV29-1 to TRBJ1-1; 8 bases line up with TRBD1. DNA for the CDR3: TGCAGACGGGACAGGTTGAACACTGAAGCTTTCTTT. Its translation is CRRDRLNTEAFF.